These T cell receptor beta chains were read from a single sample in a study of low-dose radiotherapy and immunotherapy resistance in tumors. One entry per CDR3 protein results from TCRdb running MiXCR on the reads. The table has around 58,000 distinct CDR3 sequences, under 30% seen once. Here the sequenced sample was PBMCs, taken after low-dose radiotherapy plus immunotherapy. These receptors came from a male donor with prostate cancer. The CDR3 runs from the conserved cysteine through the conserved F or W.

>TRBV5-8
CASSPHGSQNTEAFF
>TRBV25-1
CASSARPTENTGELFF
>TRBV7-8
CASSLVVGLALEQYF
>TRBV6-5
CASSKTESGTGELFF
>TRBV28
CASSLSRSYSTNEKLFF
>TRBV5-1
CASSELTDSYEQYF
>TRBV10-3
CAIRGGGAGTGELFF
>TRBV7-2
CASSLDSSGNTIYF
>TRBV5-1
CASSIGTPNTGELFF
>TRBV7-2
CASSLGARNTGELFF
>TRBV3-1
CASSQVDNGYTF
>TRBV2
CASSESITSGRATDTQYF
>TRBV29-1
CSVTDTQYF
>TRBV6-1
CASKGTATTDGANVLTF
>TRBV7-8
CASSRDIGSYNEQFF
>TRBV20-1
CSAIGPGATIGYTF
>TRBV6-2/TRBV6-3
CASSYDGRAYEQYF
>TRBV6-5
CASRYRGRVNEKLFF
>TRBV3-1
CASSQDLVETQYF
>TRBV7-6
CASSLSGGRLTGELFF
>TRBV6-5
CASSYVGGNGGYTF
>TRBV11-2
CASSSPGQGAVETQYF
>TRBV2
CASRDNEQFF
>TRBV6-2/TRBV6-3
CASSEGPNTGELFF
>TRBV9
CASSGRQTTDTQYF
>TRBV12-3/TRBV12-4
CASSFPGIETQYF
>TRBV20-1
CSVRRGGETQYF
>TRBV5-1
CASSPQGTGEQYF
>TRBV28
CASSFGPLYFHSGDNEQFF
>TRBV29-1
CSVRPRQGYEQYF
>TRBV28
CASSFRGPGTDTQYF
>TRBV7-2
CASSLVGNQPQHF
>TRBV18
CASSPRQPQHF
>TRBV12-3/TRBV12-4
CASRINTGELFF
>TRBV7-3
CASSLRNGGSRTGELFF
>TRBV20-1
CSASLGQGSYEQYF
>TRBV7-2
CASSFHRGLGGANVLTF
>TRBV7-3
CASSLSGAGGPTGELFF
>TRBV2
CAITPTSNNEQFF